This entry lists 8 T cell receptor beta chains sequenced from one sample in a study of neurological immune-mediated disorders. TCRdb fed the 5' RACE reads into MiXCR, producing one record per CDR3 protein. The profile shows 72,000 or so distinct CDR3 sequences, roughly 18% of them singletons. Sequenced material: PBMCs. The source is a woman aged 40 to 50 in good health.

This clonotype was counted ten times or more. In DNA form, the CDR3 reads TGTGCCAGCAGTCTAGCGGCACCATACAATGAGCAGTTCTTC. Its protein product is CASSLAAPYNEQFF. This rearrangement joins TRBV6-5 to TRBJ2-1; TRBD2 matches at 7 bases. Germline V gives CDR1 MNHEY, CDR2 SVGAGI. This CDR3 is 14 amino acids long. V shed 5 bases and J 4 bases; nucleotides not matched to a gene: 5.

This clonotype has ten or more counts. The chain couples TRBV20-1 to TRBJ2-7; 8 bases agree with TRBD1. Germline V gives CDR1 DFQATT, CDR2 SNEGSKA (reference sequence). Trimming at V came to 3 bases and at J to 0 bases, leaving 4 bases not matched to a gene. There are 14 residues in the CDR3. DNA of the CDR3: TGCAGTGCTAGGGGACAGGAGAGCTCCTACGAGCAGTACGTC. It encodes CSARGQESSYEQYV.

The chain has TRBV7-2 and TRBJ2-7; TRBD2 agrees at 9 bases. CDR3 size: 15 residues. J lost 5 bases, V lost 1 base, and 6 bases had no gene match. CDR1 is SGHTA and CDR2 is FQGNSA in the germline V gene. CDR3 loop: CASSLEGRGGNEQYF. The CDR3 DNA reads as TGTGCCAGCAGCTTAGAGGGGCGGGGGGGCAACGAGCAGTACTTC.

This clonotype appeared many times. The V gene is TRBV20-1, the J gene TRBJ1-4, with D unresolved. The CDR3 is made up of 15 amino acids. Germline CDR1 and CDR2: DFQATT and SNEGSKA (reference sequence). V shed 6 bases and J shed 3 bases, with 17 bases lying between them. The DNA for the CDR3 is TGCAGTGCACCAAGACCAGGCGCAGCTAATGAAAAACTGTTTTTT. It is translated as CSAPRPGAANEKLFF.

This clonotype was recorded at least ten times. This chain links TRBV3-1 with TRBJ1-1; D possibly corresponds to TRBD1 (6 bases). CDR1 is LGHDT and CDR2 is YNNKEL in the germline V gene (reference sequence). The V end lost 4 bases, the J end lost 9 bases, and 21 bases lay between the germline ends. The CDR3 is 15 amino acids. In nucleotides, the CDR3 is TGTGCCAGCAGCCGAAGCGGGGGGGGCTTGGCGAAAGCTTTCTTT. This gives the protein CASSRSGGGLAKAFF.

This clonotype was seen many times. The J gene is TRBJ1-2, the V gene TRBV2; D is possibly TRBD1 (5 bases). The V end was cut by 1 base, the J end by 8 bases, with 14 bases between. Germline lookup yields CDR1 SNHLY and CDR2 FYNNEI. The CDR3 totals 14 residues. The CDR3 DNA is TGTGCCAGCAGTGAAGAGGGGCTTATGAGAGGCTACACCTTC. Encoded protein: CASSEEGLMRGYTF.

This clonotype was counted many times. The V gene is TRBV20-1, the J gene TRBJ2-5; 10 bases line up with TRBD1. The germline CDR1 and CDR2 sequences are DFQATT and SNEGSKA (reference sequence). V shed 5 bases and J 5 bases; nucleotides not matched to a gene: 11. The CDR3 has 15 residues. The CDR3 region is CSALNGQGVRETQYF. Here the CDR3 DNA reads TGCAGTGCTCTTAACGGACAGGGGGTCCGGGAGACCCAGTACTTC.

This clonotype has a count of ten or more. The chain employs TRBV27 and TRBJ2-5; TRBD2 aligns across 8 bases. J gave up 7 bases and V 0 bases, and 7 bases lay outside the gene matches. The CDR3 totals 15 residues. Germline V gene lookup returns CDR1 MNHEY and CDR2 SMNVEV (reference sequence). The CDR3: CASSLSAGGGVTQYF. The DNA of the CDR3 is TGTGCCAGCAGTTTATCGGCGGGGGGCGGAGTGACCCAGTACTTC.